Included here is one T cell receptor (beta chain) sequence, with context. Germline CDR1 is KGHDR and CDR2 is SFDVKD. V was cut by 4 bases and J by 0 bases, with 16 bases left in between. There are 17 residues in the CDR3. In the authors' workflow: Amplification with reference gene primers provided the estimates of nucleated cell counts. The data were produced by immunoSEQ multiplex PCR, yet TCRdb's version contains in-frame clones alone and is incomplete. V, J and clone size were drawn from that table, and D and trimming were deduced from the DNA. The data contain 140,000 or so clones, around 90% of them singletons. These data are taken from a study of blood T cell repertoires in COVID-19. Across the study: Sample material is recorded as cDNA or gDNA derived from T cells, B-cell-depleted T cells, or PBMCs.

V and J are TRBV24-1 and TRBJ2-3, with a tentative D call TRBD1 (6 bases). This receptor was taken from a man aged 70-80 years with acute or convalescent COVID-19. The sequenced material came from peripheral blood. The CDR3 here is CATSDLTGTQSTDTQYF. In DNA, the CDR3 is TGTGCCACCAGTGACCTAACCGGGACACAGAGCACAGATACGCAGTATTTT.